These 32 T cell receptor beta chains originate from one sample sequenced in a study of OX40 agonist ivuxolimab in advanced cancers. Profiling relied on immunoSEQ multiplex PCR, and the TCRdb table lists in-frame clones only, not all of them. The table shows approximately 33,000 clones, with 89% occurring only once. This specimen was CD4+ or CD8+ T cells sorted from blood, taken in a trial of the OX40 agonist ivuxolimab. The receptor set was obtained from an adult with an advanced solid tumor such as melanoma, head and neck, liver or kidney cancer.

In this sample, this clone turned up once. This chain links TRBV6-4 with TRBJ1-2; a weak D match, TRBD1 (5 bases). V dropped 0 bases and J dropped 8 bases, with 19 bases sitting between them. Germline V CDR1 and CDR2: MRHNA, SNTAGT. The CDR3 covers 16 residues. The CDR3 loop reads CASSDSGQGTYGGYTF. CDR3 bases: TGTGCCAGCAGTGACTCCGGTCAGGGTACTTACGGGGGCTACACCTTC.

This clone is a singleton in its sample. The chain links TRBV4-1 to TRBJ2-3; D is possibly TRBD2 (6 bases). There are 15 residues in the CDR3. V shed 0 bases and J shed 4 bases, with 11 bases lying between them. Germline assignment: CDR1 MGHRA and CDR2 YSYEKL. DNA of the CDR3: TGCGCCAGCAGCCAAGAACGTTGGGGGGCAGATACGCAGTATTTT. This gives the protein CASSQERWGADTQYF.

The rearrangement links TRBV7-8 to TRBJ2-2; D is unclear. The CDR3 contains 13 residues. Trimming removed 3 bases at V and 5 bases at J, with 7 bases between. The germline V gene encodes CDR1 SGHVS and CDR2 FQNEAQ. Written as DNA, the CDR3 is TGTGCCAGCAGCTTTGACATAACCGGGGAGCTGTTTTTT. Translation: CASSFDITGELFF.

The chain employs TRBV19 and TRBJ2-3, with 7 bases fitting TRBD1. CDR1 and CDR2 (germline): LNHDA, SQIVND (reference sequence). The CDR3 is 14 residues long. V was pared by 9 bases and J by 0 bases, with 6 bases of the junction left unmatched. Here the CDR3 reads CASKDRASTDTQYF. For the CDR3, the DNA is TGTGCCAGCAAAGACAGGGCGAGCACAGATACGCAGTATTTT.

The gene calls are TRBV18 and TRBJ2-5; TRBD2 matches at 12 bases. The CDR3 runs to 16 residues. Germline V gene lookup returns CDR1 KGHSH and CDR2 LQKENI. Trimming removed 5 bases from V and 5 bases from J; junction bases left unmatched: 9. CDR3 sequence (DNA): TGTGCCAGCTCAGCAGGGACTAGCGGGCGAAGGGAGACCCAGTACTTC. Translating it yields CASSAGTSGRRETQYF.

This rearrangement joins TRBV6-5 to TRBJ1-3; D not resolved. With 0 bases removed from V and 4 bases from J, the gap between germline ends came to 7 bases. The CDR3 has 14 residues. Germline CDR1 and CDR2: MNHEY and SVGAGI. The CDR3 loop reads CASSYSNSGNTIYF. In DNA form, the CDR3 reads TGTGCCAGCAGTTACTCGAACTCAGGAAACACCATATATTTT.

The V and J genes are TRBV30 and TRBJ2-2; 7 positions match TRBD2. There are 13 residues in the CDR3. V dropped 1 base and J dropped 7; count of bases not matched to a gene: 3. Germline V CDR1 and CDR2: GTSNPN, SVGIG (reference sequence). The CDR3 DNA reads TGTGCCTGGAGTGCAGGGAGGGTCGGGGAGCTGTTTTTT. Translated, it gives CAWSAGRVGELFF.

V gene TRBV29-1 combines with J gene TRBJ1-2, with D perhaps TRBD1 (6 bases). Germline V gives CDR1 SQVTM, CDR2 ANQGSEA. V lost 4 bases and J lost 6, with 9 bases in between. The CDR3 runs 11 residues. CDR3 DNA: TGCAGCGTTGTCACAGGGAATGGCTACACCTTC. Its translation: CSVVTGNGYTF.

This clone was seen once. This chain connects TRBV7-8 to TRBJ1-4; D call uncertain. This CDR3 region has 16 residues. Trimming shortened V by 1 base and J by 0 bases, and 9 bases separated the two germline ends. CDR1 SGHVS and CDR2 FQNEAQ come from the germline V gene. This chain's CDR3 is CASSLGGPATNEKLFF. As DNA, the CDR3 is TGTGCCAGCAGCTTAGGTGGACCCGCAACTAATGAAAAACTGTTTTTT. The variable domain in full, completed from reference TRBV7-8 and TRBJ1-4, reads GAGVSQSPRYKVAKRGQDVALRCDPISGHVSLFWYQQALGQGPEFLTYFQNEAQLDKSGLPSDRFFAERPEGSVSTLKIQRTQQEDSAVYLCASSLGGPATNEKLFFGSGTQLSVL.

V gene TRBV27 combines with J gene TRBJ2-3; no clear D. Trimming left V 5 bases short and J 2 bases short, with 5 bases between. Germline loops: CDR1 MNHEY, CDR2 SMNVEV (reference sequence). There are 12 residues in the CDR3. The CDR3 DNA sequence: TGTGCCAGCAGTCCATACACAGATACGCAGTATTTT. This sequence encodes CASSPYTDTQYF.

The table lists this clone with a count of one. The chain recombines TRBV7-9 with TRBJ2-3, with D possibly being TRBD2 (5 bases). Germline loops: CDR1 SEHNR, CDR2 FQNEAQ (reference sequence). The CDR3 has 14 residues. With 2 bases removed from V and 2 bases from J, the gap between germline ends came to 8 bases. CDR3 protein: CASSLRGYTDTQYF. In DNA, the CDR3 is TGTGCCAGCAGCTTACGAGGGTACACAGATACGCAGTATTTT.

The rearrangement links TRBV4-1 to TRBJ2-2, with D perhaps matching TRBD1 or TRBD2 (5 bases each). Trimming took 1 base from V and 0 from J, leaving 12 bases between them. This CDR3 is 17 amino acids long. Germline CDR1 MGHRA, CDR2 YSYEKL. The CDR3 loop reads CASSQGGSTANTGELFF. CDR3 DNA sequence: TGCGCCAGCAGCCAAGGAGGGTCGACAGCGAACACCGGGGAGCTGTTTTTT.

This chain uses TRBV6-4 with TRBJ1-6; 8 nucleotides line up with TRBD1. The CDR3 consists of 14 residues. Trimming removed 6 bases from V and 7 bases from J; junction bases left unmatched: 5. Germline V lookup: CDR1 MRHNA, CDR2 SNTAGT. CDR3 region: CASSHGQGNSPLHF. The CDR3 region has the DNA TGTGCCAGCAGCCACGGACAGGGCAATTCACCCCTCCACTTT.

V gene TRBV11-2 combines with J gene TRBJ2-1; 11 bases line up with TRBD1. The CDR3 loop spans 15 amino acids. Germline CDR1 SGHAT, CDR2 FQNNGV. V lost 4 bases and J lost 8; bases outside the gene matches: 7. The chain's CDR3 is CASSSGTGGFYEQFF. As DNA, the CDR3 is TGTGCCAGCAGCTCCGGGACAGGGGGTTTTTATGAGCAGTTCTTC.

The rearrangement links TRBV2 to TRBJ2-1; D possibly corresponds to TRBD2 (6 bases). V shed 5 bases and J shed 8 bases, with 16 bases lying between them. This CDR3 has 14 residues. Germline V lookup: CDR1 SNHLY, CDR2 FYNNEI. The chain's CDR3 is CASSKGQGLDEQFF. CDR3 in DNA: TGTGCCAGCAGTAAAGGGCAGGGACTGGATGAGCAGTTCTTC.

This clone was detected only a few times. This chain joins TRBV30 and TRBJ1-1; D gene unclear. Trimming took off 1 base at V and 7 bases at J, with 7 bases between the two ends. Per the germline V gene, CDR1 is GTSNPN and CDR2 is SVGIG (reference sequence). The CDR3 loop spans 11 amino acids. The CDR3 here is CAWSGELEAFF. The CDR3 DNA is TGTGCCTGGAGTGGGGAACTTGAAGCTTTCTTT.

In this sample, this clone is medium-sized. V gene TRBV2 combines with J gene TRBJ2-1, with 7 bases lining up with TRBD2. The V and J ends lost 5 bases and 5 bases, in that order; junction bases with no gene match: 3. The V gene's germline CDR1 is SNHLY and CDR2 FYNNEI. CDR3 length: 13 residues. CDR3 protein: CASSRDYHNEQFF. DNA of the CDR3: TGTGCCAGCAGTCGGGACTATCACAATGAGCAGTTCTTC.

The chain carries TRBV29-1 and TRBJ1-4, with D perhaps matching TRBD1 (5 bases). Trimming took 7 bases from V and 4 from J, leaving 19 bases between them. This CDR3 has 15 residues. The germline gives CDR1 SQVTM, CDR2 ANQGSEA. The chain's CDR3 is CSALEIGDFNEKLFF. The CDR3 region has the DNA TGCAGCGCCCTCGAAATAGGGGACTTTAATGAAAAACTGTTTTTT.

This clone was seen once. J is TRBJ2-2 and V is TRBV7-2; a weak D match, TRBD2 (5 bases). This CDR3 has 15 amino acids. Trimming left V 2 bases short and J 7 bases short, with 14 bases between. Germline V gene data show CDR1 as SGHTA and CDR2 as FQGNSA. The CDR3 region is CASSLLGSPLGELFF. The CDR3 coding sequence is TGTGCCAGCAGCTTACTGGGGAGTCCCCTCGGGGAGCTGTTTTTT.

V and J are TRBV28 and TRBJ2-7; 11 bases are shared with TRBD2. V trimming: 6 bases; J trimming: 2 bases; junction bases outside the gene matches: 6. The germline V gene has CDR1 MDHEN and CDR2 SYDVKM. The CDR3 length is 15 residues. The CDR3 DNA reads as TGTGCCAGCAGCCCGACTAGCGGGATGACCTACGAGCAGTACTTC. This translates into CASSPTSGMTYEQYF.

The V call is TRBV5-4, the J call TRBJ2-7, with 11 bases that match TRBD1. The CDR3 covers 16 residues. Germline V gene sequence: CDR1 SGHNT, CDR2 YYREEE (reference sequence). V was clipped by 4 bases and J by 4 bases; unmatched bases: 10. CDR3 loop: CASSVGGQGARYEQYF. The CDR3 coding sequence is TGTGCCAGCAGCGTGGGAGGACAGGGGGCGCGTTACGAGCAGTACTTC.

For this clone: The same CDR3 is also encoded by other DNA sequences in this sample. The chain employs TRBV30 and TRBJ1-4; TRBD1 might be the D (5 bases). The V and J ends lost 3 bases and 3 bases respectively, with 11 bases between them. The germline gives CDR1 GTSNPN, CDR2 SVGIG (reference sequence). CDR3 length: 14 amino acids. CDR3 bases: TGTGCCTGGAGGGGAACAGGTTCTAATGAAAAACTGTTTTTT. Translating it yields CAWRGTGSNEKLFF.

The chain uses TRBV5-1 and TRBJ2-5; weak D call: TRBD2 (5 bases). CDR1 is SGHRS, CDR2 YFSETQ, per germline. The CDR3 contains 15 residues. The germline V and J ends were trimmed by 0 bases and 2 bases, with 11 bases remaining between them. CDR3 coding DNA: TGCGCCAGCAGCTTGGAACCGGCGGGTCAAGAGACCCAGTACTTC. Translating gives CASSLEPAGQETQYF.

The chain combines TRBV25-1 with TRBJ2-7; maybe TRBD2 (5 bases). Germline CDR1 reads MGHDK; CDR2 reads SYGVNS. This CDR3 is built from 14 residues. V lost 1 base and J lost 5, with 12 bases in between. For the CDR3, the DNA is TGTGCCAGCAGTGAATGGAATAGGCGGGACGAGCAGTACTTC. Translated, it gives CASSEWNRRDEQYF.

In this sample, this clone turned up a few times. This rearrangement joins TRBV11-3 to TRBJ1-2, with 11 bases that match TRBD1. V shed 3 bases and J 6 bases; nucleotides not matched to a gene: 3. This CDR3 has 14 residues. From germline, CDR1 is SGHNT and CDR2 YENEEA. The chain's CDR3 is CASSFGQGANGYTF. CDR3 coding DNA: TGTGCCAGCAGCTTTGGACAGGGGGCAAATGGCTACACCTTC.

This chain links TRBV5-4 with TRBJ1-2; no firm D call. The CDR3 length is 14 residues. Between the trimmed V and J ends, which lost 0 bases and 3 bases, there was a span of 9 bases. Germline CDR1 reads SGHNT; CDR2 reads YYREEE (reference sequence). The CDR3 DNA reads TGTGCCAGCAGCTTGGTGCAGGACTACTATGGCTACACCTTC. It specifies CASSLVQDYYGYTF.

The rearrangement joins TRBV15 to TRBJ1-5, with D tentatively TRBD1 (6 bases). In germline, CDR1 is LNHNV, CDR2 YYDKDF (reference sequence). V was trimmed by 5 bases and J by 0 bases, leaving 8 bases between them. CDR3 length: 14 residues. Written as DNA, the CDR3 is TGTGCCACCAGCCGGGACATTAGCAATCAGCCCCAGCATTTT. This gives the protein CATSRDISNQPQHF.

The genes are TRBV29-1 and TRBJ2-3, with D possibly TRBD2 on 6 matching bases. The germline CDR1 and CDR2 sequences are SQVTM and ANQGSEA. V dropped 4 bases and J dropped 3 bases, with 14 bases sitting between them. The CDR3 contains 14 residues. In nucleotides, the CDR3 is TGCAGCGTTGGGGTGGGAGGTGGGACAGATACGCAGTATTTT. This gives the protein CSVGVGGGTDTQYF.

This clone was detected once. The CDR3 region is CASQPPSNRFNEQFF. The CDR3 region has the DNA TGTGCCAGCCAACCTCCGTCCAATAGATTTAATGAGCAGTTCTTC. V and J are TRBV2 and TRBJ2-1; D is uncertain. In germline, CDR1 is SNHLY, CDR2 FYNNEI. V was pared by 8 bases and J by 7 bases, with 21 bases between. The CDR3 runs 15 residues.

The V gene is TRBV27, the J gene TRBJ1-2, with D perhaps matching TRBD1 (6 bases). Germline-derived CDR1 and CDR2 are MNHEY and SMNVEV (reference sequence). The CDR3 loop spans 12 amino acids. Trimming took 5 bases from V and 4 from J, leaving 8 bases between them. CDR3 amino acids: CASSPDSYGYTF. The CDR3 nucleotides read TGTGCCAGCAGTCCGGACAGCTATGGCTACACCTTC.

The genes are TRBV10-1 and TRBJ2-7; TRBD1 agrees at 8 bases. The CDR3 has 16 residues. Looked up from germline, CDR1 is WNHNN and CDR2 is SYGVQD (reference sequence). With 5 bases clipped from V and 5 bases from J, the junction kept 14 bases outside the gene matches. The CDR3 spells CASSQGDRGAPDEQYF. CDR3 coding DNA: TGCGCCAGCAGTCAAGGTGACAGGGGCGCCCCGGACGAGCAGTACTTC.

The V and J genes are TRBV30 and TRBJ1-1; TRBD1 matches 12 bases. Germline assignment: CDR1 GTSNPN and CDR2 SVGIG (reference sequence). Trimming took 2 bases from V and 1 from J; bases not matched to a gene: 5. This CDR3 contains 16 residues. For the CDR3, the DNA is TGTGCCTGGAGTCTAGGGACAGGGGGCACGAACACTGAAGCTTTCTTT. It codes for CAWSLGTGGTNTEAFF.